These 3 T cell receptor beta chains were sequenced from one sample in a study of CD8 T cells in Susac syndrome. Reverse transcription of roughly 0.5 to 1 ug RNA used random hexamers. TCRdb fed the immunoSEQ multiplex PCR reads into MiXCR, producing one record per CDR3 protein. This sample has roughly 100,000 distinct CDR3 sequences, with 95% to 96% found just once. Sequencing used CD8+ T cells from PBMCs. These receptors were obtained from a human donor with Susac syndrome.

The chain is built from TRBV27 and TRBJ2-1, with 10 bases aligning to TRBD1. This CDR3 region has 18 residues. CDR1 is MNHEY and CDR2 is SMNVEV in the germline V gene (reference sequence). Trimming at V came to 6 bases and at J to 2 bases, leaving 13 bases not matched to a gene. The CDR3 loop reads CASSPKLDRGRPYNEQFF. As DNA, the CDR3 is TGTGCCAGCAGCCCTAAACTCGACAGGGGGCGACCCTACAATGAGCAGTTCTTC.

The chain combines TRBV7-8 with TRBJ1-2; 9 bases are shared with TRBD1. The CDR3 sequence is 15 residues long. Per the germline V gene, CDR1 is SGHVS and CDR2 is FQNEAQ. The ends lost 1 base at V and 3 bases at J; junction bases unmatched: 3. The CDR3 coding sequence is TGTGCCAGCAGCTTAGGAACAGGGGGCGACTATGGCTACACCTTC. Its protein is CASSLGTGGDYGYTF.

The chain couples TRBV20-1 to TRBJ2-3; TRBD2 is a possible D gene (6 bases). Trimming cost V 5 bases and J 0 bases, with 15 bases left between them. This CDR3 comprises 15 residues. In germline, CDR1 is DFQATT, CDR2 SNEGSKA (reference sequence). CDR3: CSASLGAGSTDTQYF. DNA of the CDR3: TGCAGTGCTTCCCTCGGGGCGGGGAGCACAGATACGCAGTATTTT.